This TCR beta chain was found in a study of CD8+ T cells in alopecia areata. RNA extraction was followed by reverse transcription into cDNA, which acted as the sequencing template. Only in-frame clones appear in the TCRdb table, and some are missing; sequencing was by immunoSEQ multiplex PCR. This sample yields under 200,000 clones, of which less than 70% are seen a single time; 14% belongs to the top ten. This CDR3 region has 13 residues. V was trimmed by 7 bases and J by 5 bases, leaving 12 bases between them. Germline CDR1 MNHNS, CDR2 SASEGT. About this clone: Its cognate antigen is unknown.

General study findings and limits: Lesional scalp displayed greater clonality than normal scalp, most notably in alopecia totalis/universalis. Persistence during tofacitinib was seen for many expanded lesional clones in scalp and blood.

Treatment indicated: oral pan-JAK inhibitor, 5-10 mg twice daily. Cell sorting on a FACSAria was used to separate CD4+ and CD8+ T cells from the PBMCs. The chain has TRBV6-1 and TRBJ1-5; a weak D match, TRBD1 (6 bases). The sequence was collected from a human donor with alopecia areata. The specimen comprised CD4+ T cells sorted from blood, sampled at week 24, from a patient treated with tofacitinib. The CDR3 here is CASIGGGDQPQHF. The CDR3, as DNA: TGTGCCAGCATCGGAGGGGGAGATCAGCCCCAGCATTTT.